These T cell receptor beta chains were read from a single sample in a study of blood T cell repertoires in COVID-19. The protocol was immunoSEQ multiplex PCR, while the TCRdb copy is restricted to in-frame clones and leaves out a portion. The repertoire holds over 250,000 clones, with roughly nine tenths as singletons. Sequenced material: PBMCs or T cells enriched from blood (not recorded which). The receptors here all came from a man aged 55-75 years who had recovered from COVID-19. Both conserved end residues are part of each CDR3. Each record gives: J gene, V gene, CDR3 protein.

j_call: TRBJ1-1; v_call: TRBV3-1/TRBV3-2; cdr3_aa: CASSQAVSRAEAFF
j_call: TRBJ1-5; v_call: TRBV15; cdr3_aa: CATSRGQGNQPQHF
j_call: TRBJ1-2; v_call: TRBV9; cdr3_aa: CASSVGRGRATF
j_call: TRBJ2-7; v_call: TRBV3-1/TRBV3-2; cdr3_aa: CASSQVAGGGEQYF
j_call: TRBJ2-5; v_call: TRBV7-8; cdr3_aa: CASSFSRGETQYF
j_call: TRBJ2-3; v_call: TRBV6-2/TRBV6-3; cdr3_aa: CASSYTSGGTDTQYF
j_call: TRBJ2-5; v_call: TRBV30; cdr3_aa: CAWSRDNEAAQYF
j_call: TRBJ1-5; v_call: TRBV25-1; cdr3_aa: CASSETGGNQPQHF
j_call: TRBJ1-5; v_call: TRBV18; cdr3_aa: CASSPPGRSNQPQHF
j_call: TRBJ1-5; v_call: TRBV6-5; cdr3_aa: CASSRGLANQPQHF
j_call: TRBJ1-5; v_call: TRBV27; cdr3_aa: CASSTGGLQPQHF
j_call: TRBJ2-7; v_call: TRBV5-1; cdr3_aa: CASSAGLGNYEQYF
j_call: TRBJ2-7; v_call: TRBV10-2; cdr3_aa: CASRGAGGTSGVPYEQYF
j_call: TRBJ2-3; v_call: TRBV11-3; cdr3_aa: CASSSEGPTDTQYF
j_call: TRBJ2-1; v_call: TRBV6-5; cdr3_aa: CASSSRLAGNNEQFF
j_call: TRBJ2-1; v_call: TRBV9; cdr3_aa: CASSARGADEQFF
j_call: TRBJ2-2; v_call: TRBV9; cdr3_aa: CASSVGGGVNTGELFF
j_call: TRBJ2-1; v_call: TRBV5-6; cdr3_aa: CASSFGAQFTYNEQFF
j_call: TRBJ1-1; v_call: TRBV4-3; cdr3_aa: CASSQDSGANTEAFF
j_call: TRBJ1-6; v_call: TRBV11-2; cdr3_aa: CASTPSGGQGSPLHF
j_call: TRBJ2-2; v_call: TRBV4-2; cdr3_aa: CASSQVVGSGTGELFF
j_call: TRBJ2-1; v_call: TRBV11-3; cdr3_aa: CASSPPQTGREEQFF
j_call: TRBJ1-2; v_call: TRBV4-3; cdr3_aa: CASSQDLTGGDYGYTF
j_call: TRBJ2-7; v_call: TRBV6-5; cdr3_aa: CASSHVRLEQYF